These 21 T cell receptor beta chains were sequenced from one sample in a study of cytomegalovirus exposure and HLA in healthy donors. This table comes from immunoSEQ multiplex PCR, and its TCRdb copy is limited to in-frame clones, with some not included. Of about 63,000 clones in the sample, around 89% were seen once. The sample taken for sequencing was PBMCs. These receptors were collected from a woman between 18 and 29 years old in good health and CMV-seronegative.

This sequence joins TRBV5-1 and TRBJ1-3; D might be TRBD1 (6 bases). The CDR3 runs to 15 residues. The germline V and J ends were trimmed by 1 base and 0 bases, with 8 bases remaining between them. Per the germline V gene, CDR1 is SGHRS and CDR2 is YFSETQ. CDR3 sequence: CASSLTGNSGNTIYF. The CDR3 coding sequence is TGCGCCAGCAGCTTGACAGGGAACTCTGGAAACACCATATATTTT.

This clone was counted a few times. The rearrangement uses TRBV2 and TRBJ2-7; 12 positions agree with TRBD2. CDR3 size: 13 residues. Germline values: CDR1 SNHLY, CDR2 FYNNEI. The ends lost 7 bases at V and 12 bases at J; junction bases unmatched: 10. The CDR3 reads CASIERLAGATYF. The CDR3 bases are TGTGCCAGCATAGAGAGACTAGCGGGGGCCACGTACTTC.

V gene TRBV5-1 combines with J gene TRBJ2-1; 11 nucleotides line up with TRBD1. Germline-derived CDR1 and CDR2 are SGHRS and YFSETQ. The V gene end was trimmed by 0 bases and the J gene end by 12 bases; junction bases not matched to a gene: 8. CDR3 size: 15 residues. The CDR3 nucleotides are TGCGCCAGCAGCTTGGAGCGGGACAGGGGGTCCGGGCAGTTCTTC. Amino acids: CASSLERDRGSGQFF.

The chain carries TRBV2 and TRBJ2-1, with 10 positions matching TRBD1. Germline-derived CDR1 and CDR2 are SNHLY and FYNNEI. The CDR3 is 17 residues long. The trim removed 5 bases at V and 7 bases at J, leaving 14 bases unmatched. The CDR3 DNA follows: TGTGCCAGCAGTCGTTTAGCGGGGAGACAGGGGGCGAATGAGCAGTTCTTC. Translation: CASSRLAGRQGANEQFF.

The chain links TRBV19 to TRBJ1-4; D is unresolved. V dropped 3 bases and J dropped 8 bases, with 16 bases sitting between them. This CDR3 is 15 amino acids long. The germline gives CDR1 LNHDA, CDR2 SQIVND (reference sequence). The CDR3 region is CASSMFRVRIEKLFF. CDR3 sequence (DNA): TGTGCCAGTAGTATGTTCCGGGTGAGAATCGAAAAACTGTTTTTT.

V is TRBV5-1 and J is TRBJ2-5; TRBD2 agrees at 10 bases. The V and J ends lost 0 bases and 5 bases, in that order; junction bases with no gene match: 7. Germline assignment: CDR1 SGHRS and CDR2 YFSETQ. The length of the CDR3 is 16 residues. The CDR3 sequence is CASSLGSLAGAETQYF. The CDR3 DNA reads TGCGCCAGCAGCTTGGGAAGCCTAGCGGGAGCGGAGACCCAGTACTTC.

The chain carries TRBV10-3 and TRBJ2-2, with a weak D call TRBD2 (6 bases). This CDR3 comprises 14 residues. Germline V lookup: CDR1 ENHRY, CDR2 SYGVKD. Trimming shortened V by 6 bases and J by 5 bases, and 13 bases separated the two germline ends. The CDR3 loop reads CAIRTTDYTGELFF. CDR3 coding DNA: TGTGCCATCAGGACCACGGACTATACCGGGGAGCTGTTTTTT.

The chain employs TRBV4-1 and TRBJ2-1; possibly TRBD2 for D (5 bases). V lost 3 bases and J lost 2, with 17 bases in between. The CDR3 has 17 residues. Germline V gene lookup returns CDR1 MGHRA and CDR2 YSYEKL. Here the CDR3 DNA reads TGCGCCAGCAGCCACCCGCGGGCGGGCGACCCCTACAATGAGCAGTTCTTC. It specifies CASSHPRAGDPYNEQFF.

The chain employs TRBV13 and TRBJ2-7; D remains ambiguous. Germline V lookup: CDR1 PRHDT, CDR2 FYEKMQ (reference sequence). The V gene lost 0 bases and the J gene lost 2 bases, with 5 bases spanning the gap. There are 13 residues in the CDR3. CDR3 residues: CASSLGPTYEQYF. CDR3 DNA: TGTGCCAGCAGCTTAGGCCCCACCTACGAGCAGTACTTC.

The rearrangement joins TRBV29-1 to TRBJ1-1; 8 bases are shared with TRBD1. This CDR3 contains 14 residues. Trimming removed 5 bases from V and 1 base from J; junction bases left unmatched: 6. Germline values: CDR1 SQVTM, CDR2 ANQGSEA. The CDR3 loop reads CSVSGGEWNTEAFF. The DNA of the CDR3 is TGCAGCGTTTCAGGGGGCGAATGGAACACTGAAGCTTTCTTT.

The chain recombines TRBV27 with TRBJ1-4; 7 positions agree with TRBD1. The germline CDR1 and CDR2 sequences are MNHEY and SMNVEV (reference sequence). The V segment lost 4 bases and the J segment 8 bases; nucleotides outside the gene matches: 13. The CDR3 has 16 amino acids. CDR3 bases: TGTGCCAGCAGTTCCGCACGACAGGGAGGATGGGAAAAACTGTTTTTT. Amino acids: CASSSARQGGWEKLFF.

CDR3 in DNA: TGTGCCTGGAGCCGTAATCTCGACGAGCAGTACTTC. Translated: CAWSRNLDEQYF. V is TRBV30 and J is TRBJ2-7; D is undetermined. The V end was cut by 3 bases, the J end by 5 bases, with 11 bases between. CDR3 length: 12 residues. Germline V CDR1 and CDR2: GTSNPN, SVGIG (reference sequence).

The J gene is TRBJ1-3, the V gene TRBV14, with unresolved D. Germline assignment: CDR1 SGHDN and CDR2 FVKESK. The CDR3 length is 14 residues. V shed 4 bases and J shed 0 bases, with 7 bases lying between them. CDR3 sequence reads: CASSPQFSGNTIYF. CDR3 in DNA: TGTGCCAGCAGCCCACAGTTCTCTGGAAACACCATATATTTT.

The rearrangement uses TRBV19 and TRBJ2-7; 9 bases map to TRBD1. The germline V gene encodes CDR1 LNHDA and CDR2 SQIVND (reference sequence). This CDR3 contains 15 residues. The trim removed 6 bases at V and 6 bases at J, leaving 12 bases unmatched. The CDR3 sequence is CASSETGTGFFEQYF. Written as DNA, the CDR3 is TGTGCCAGTAGCGAGACCGGGACAGGGTTTTTCGAGCAGTACTTC.

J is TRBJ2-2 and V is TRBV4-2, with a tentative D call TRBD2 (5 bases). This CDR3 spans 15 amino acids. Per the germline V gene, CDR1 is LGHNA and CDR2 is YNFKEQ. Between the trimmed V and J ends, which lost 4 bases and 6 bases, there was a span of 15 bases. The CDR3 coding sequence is TGTGCCAGCAGCCCAAGGACTGGTACGGCCGGGGAGCTGTTTTTT. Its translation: CASSPRTGTAGELFF.

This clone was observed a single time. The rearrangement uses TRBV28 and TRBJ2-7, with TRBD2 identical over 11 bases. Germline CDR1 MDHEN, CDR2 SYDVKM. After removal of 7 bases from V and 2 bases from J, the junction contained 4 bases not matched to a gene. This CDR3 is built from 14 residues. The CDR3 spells CASKLAGDPYEQYF. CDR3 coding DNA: TGTGCCAGCAAACTAGCGGGAGATCCCTACGAGCAGTACTTC.

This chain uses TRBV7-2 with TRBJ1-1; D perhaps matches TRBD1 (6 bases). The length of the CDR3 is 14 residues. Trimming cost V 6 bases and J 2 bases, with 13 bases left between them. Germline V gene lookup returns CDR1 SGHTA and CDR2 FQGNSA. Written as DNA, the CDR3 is TGTGCCAGCAGTCAGGACAGACTTAACACTGAAGCTTTCTTT. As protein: CASSQDRLNTEAFF. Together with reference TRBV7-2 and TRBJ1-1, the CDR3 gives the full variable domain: GAGVSQSPSNKVTEKGKDVELRCDPISGHTALYWYRQSLGQGLEFLIYFQGNSAPDKSGLPSDRFSAERTGGSVSTLTIQRTQQEDSAVYLCASSQDRLNTEAFFGQGTRLTVV.

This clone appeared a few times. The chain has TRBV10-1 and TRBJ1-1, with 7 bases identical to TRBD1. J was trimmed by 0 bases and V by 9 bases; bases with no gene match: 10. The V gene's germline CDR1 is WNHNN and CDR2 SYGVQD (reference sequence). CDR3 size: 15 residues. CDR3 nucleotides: TGCGCCAGTCTCTGGACAGGCAGACTGAACACTGAAGCTTTCTTT. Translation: CASLWTGRLNTEAFF.

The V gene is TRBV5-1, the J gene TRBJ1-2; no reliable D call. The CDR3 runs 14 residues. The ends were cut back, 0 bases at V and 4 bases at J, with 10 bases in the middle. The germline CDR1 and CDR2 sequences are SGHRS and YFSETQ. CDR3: CASSLGHLLYGYTF. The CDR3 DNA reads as TGCGCCAGCAGCTTGGGACACTTGCTCTATGGCTACACCTTC.

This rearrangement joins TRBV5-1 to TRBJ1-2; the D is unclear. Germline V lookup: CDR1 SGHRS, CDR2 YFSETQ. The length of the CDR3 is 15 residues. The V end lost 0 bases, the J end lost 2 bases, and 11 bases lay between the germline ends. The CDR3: CASSLGGRSNYGYTF. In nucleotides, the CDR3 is TGCGCCAGCAGCTTGGGTGGCAGGTCGAACTATGGCTACACCTTC.

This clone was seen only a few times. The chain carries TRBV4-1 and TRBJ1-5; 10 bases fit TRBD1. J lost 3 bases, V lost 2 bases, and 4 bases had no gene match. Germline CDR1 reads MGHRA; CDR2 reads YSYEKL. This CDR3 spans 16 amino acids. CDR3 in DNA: TGCGCCAGCAGCCAACCCGGGACAGGGGCCAATCAGCCCCAGCATTTT. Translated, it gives CASSQPGTGANQPQHF.